Described below is a single T cell receptor beta chain sequence and its context. Per the original data handling: From reference gene primer amplification, estimates of nucleated cell counts were derived. Method: immunoSEQ multiplex PCR; TCRdb's copy keeps in-frame clones and lacks some. V, J and clone size are those of that table, while D and trimming were read from the DNA. The data contain approximately 97,000 clones, 86% of them singletons. V was clipped by 2 bases and J by 0 bases, with 14 bases between them. The V gene's germline CDR1 is SGHRS and CDR2 YFSETQ. The length of the CDR3 is 16 residues. These data come from a study of blood T cell repertoires in COVID-19. Study-level background: Acute and convalescent COVID-19 samples came from the United States, Italy and Spain. From T cells, B-cell-depleted T cells, or PBMCs came the material, which was cDNA or gDNA.

The chain recombines TRBV5-1 with TRBJ1-2; maybe TRBD1 (6 bases). The origin of this receptor is a woman aged 80 or over with acute or convalescent COVID-19. The source material was peripheral blood. The CDR3 nucleotides read TGCGCCAGCAGCTTAGATGAGGCAGGGGCTAACTATGGCTACACCTTC. This sequence encodes CASSLDEAGANYGYTF. The whole variable domain, filled in from reference TRBV5-1 and TRBJ1-2, reads KAGVTQTPRYLIKTRGQQVTLSCSPISGHRSVSWYQQTPGQGLQFLFEYFSETQRNKGNFPGRFSGRQFSNSRSEMNVSTLELGDSALYLCASSLDEAGANYGYTFGSGTRLTVV.